Listed below are T cell receptor beta chains from one sample, sequenced in a study of blood T cells in healthy people across ages. TCRdb reprocessed the 5' RACE reads with MiXCR, giving one entry per CDR3 protein. The sample includes roughly 2 million distinct CDR3 sequences, 49% of them seen just once. The sequencing input was blood. The receptors come from a woman aged 40 to 55 in good health. Each CDR3 is given with its conserved first and last residue. Each record gives: V gene, J gene, CDR3 protein.

v_gene: TRBV28
j_gene: TRBJ2-5
CDR3aa: CASSSFRGIAGGKETQYF

v_gene: TRBV20-1
j_gene: TRBJ1-1
CDR3aa: CSARDVGYTEAFF

v_gene: TRBV28
j_gene: TRBJ2-7
CDR3aa: CASRGQRAYEQYF

v_gene: TRBV6-5
j_gene: TRBJ1-1
CDR3aa: CASSSAGTGAEAFF

v_gene: TRBV11-1
j_gene: TRBJ1-2
CDR3aa: CASSNRQGPANYGYTF

v_gene: TRBV12-3/TRBV12-4
j_gene: TRBJ1-6
CDR3aa: CASSSGTGAPPLHF

v_gene: TRBV7-2
j_gene: TRBJ1-2
CDR3aa: CASSFPGVGYTF

v_gene: TRBV24-1
j_gene: TRBJ2-5
CDR3aa: CATSERALETQYF

v_gene: TRBV6-2/TRBV6-3
j_gene: TRBJ2-5
CDR3aa: CASRKGGTQETQYF

v_gene: TRBV11-3
j_gene: TRBJ2-5
CDR3aa: CASSTGLAGGSQETQYF

v_gene: TRBV27
j_gene: TRBJ2-7
CDR3aa: CASSPHPGVEQYF

v_gene: TRBV9
j_gene: TRBJ2-7
CDR3aa: CASSVGSGGTYEQYF

v_gene: TRBV5-1
j_gene: TRBJ2-7
CDR3aa: CASSPPGDVYEQYF

v_gene: TRBV7-9
j_gene: TRBJ1-6
CDR3aa: CASGGPGGSPLHF

v_gene: TRBV29-1
j_gene: TRBJ2-7
CDR3aa: CSVPQGDEQYF

v_gene: TRBV6-5
j_gene: TRBJ2-5
CDR3aa: CASSYSGTLIETQYF

v_gene: TRBV7-2
j_gene: TRBJ2-5
CDR3aa: CASSLRLALGQETQYF

v_gene: TRBV9
j_gene: TRBJ1-2
CDR3aa: CASSVVPSNYGYTF

v_gene: TRBV20-1
j_gene: TRBJ2-1
CDR3aa: CSANPGLAGGSSYNEQFF

v_gene: TRBV20-1
j_gene: TRBJ2-7
CDR3aa: CSAPGRLLSYEQYF

v_gene: TRBV3-1
j_gene: TRBJ2-7
CDR3aa: CASSHRRQLTYEQYF

v_gene: TRBV11-2
j_gene: TRBJ2-7
CDR3aa: CARSLVAGRPYEQYF

v_gene: TRBV20-1
j_gene: TRBJ1-1
CDR3aa: CSARISAEAFF

v_gene: TRBV15
j_gene: TRBJ1-4
CDR3aa: CATSRDVEGRNEKLFF

v_gene: TRBV7-9
j_gene: TRBJ2-6
CDR3aa: CASSWIAAHGANVLTF

v_gene: TRBV4-2
j_gene: TRBJ1-2
CDR3aa: CASSQDHGAGGYYGYTF

v_gene: TRBV11-1
j_gene: TRBJ2-7
CDR3aa: CASSLGTPRDYEQYF

v_gene: TRBV15
j_gene: TRBJ2-1
CDR3aa: CATSRKGEGCNEQFF

v_gene: TRBV18
j_gene: TRBJ2-3
CDR3aa: CASSRDQGTVGTDTQYF

v_gene: TRBV27
j_gene: .
CDR3aa: CASSPSDRDEQYF

v_gene: TRBV5-8
j_gene: TRBJ2-4
CDR3aa: CASSLGLAGVYWENIQYF

v_gene: TRBV6-6
j_gene: TRBJ2-5
CDR3aa: CASRESGGASETQYF

v_gene: TRBV28
j_gene: .
CDR3aa: CASTATGNEQYF

v_gene: TRBV2
j_gene: .
CDR3aa: CASDPVTHSYEQYF

v_gene: TRBV9
j_gene: TRBJ2-1
CDR3aa: CASSGGTSGEQFF

v_gene: TRBV5-6
j_gene: TRBJ2-1
CDR3aa: CASSPEGQGPYNEQFF

v_gene: TRBV11-2
j_gene: TRBJ2-1
CDR3aa: CASSSATANPLVGVFEQFF

v_gene: TRBV20-1
j_gene: TRBJ2-3
CDR3aa: CSARKVEGVADTQYF

v_gene: TRBV6-5
j_gene: TRBJ2-5
CDR3aa: CASSYPTAGLAGVETQYF

v_gene: TRBV6-2/TRBV6-3
j_gene: TRBJ1-1
CDR3aa: CASSPDREDTEAFF

v_gene: TRBV7-9
j_gene: TRBJ1-5
CDR3aa: CASSAGQGEQPQHF

v_gene: TRBV12-3/TRBV12-4
j_gene: TRBJ1-2
CDR3aa: CATEGGIYGYTF

v_gene: TRBV7-2
j_gene: TRBJ2-4
CDR3aa: CASSLVPSGGQNIQYF

v_gene: TRBV27
j_gene: TRBJ2-5
CDR3aa: CASSRERGPRQETQYF

v_gene: TRBV18
j_gene: TRBJ2-5
CDR3aa: CASSPRREEQYF

v_gene: TRBV27
j_gene: TRBJ1-2
CDR3aa: CASSVGQGEVYGYTF

v_gene: TRBV6-6
j_gene: TRBJ2-4
CDR3aa: CASSYGGTGEERNIQYF

v_gene: TRBV7-2
j_gene: TRBJ1-1
CDR3aa: CASSDQVRDSKAFF

v_gene: TRBV4-2
j_gene: .
CDR3aa: CASKSTEQETQYF

v_gene: TRBV5-1
j_gene: TRBJ2-7
CDR3aa: CASSLPEPYEQYF

v_gene: TRBV9
j_gene: TRBJ2-5
CDR3aa: CASSVEGAETQYF

v_gene: TRBV28
j_gene: TRBJ1-2
CDR3aa: CASSAEVKYGYTF